The rows below give T cell receptor beta chains drawn from one sample of a study of response to subunit inactivated influenza vaccine. TCRdb fed the RT-PCR reads into MiXCR, producing one record per CDR3 protein. The sample lists about 700,000 distinct CDR3 sequences, approximately 15% occurring once. Sequenced here: PBMCs from blood, sampled less than 15 days before vaccination. These receptors originate from a man in his fifties or sixties who received an inactivated influenza vaccine. The CDR3 runs from the conserved cysteine through the conserved F or W. The order of the fields is D gene, V gene, J gene, clone size, CDR3 protein, CDR3 DNA. A D gene is named only where the DNA matches it firmly. Clone size is stated in some rows and not others, as once, few, many or a class when expanded.

D: NA; V: TRBV12-3/TRBV12-4; J: TRBJ2-1; size: many; CDR3: CASGTYNEQFF; DNA: TGTGCCAGCGGCACCTACAATGAGCAGTTCTTC
D: NA; V: TRBV11-1; J: TRBJ1-6; size: NA; CDR3: CASSHRADSPLHF; DNA: TGTGCCAGCAGCCACAGGGCTGATTCACCCCTCCACTTT
D: NA; V: TRBV5-1; J: TRBJ2-3; size: NA; CDR3: CASSQTGTPSTDTQYF; DNA: TGCGCCAGCAGCCAGACGGGAACCCCTAGCACAGATACGCAGTATTTT
D: NA; V: TRBV20-1; J: TRBJ2-5; size: few; CDR3: CSARRQSGWETQYF; DNA: TGCAGTGCTAGAAGACAGTCTGGGTGGGAGACCCAGTACTTC
D: NA; V: TRBV19; J: TRBJ2-6; size: few; CDR3: CASSKDQANVLTF; DNA: TGTGCCAGTTCGAAGGACCAAGCCAACGTCCTGACTTTC
D: TRBD2; V: TRBV6-2/TRBV6-3; J: TRBJ2-2; size: NA; CDR3: CASSYRLGLAGITGELFF; DNA: TGTGCCAGCAGTTACCGCCTTGGGCTAGCGGGAATCACCGGGGAGCTGTTTTTT
D: NA; V: TRBV28; J: TRBJ1-1; size: NA; CDR3: CASSARPGRNTDAFF; DNA: TGTGCCAGCAGTGCCCGACCGGGACGGAACACTGATGCTTTCTTT
D: NA; V: TRBV7-9; J: TRBJ1-2; size: few; CDR3: CASSRSDGENYGYTF; DNA: TGTGCCAGCAGCCGATCGGACGGAGAGAACTATGGCTACACCTTC
D: NA; V: TRBV20-1; J: TRBJ2-1; size: many; CDR3: CSARDQRPYNEQFF; DNA: TGCAGTGCTAGAGACCAGCGACCCTACAATGAGCAGTTCTTC
D: NA; V: TRBV20-1; J: TRBJ2-3; size: NA; CDR3: CSAIPLARDTQYF; DNA: TGCAGTGCTATTCCCCTAGCGAGAGATACGCAGTATTTT
D: NA; V: TRBV27; J: TRBJ2-1; size: NA; CDR3: CASSFQWPHNEQFF; DNA: TGTGCCAGCAGTTTTCAGTGGCCTCACAATGAGCAGTTCTTC
D: TRBD2; V: TRBV20-1; J: TRBJ2-1; size: NA; CDR3: CSARDPLAGGRSYNEQFF; DNA: TGCAGTGCTAGAGATCCACTAGCGGGAGGGCGATCCTACAATGAGCAGTTCTTC
D: TRBD1; V: TRBV12-3/TRBV12-4; J: TRBJ2-7; size: few; CDR3: CASSFLQGVNEQYF; DNA: TGTGCCAGCAGTTTTTTGCAGGGGGTAAACGAGCAGTACTTC
D: NA; V: TRBV18; J: TRBJ2-3; size: few; CDR3: CASSPTESTDTQYF; DNA: TGTGCCAGCTCACCGACAGAAAGCACAGATACGCAGTATTTT
D: NA; V: TRBV5-1; J: TRBJ1-5; size: once; CDR3: CASSLAGKNNQHQHF; DNA: TGCGCCAGCAGCTTGGCCGGGAAGAACAATCAGCACCAGCATTTT
D: NA; V: TRBV11-2; J: TRBJ2-1; size: NA; CDR3: CASSLERGIHEQFF; DNA: TGTGCCAGCAGCTTAGAGAGAGGGATCCATGAGCAGTTCTTC
D: NA; V: TRBV12-3/TRBV12-4; J: TRBJ1-1; size: NA; CDR3: CASSFGLHEAFF; DNA: TGTGCCAGCAGTTTCGGGCTGCATGAAGCTTTCTTT
D: NA; V: TRBV5-8; J: TRBJ2-1; size: few; CDR3: CASSSALLFF; DNA: TGTGCCAGCAGCTCAGCTCTGCTGTTCTTC
D: NA; V: TRBV2; J: TRBJ2-1; size: NA; CDR3: CASNPPERPYNEQFF; DNA: TGTGCCAGCAACCCTCCGGAGCGGCCCTACAATGAGCAGTTCTTC
D: TRBD1; V: TRBV15; J: TRBJ2-4; size: NA; CDR3: CATSRDYGQGQNIQYF; DNA: TGTGCCACCAGCAGAGATTACGGACAGGGCCAAAACATTCAGTACTTC
D: TRBD1; V: TRBV20-1; J: TRBJ2-3; size: NA; CDR3: CSATSLRQGADTQYF; DNA: TGCAGTGCAACCTCGCTCCGACAGGGGGCAGATACGCAGTATTTT
D: NA; V: TRBV10-3; J: TRBJ2-3; size: NA; CDR3: CAISRPGPRGTDTQYF; DNA: TGTGCCATCAGCCGACCGGGACCGCGAGGCACAGATACGCAGTATTTT
D: TRBD2; V: TRBV27; J: TRBJ2-4; size: NA; CDR3: CASSLHLAGGYIQYF; DNA: TGTGCCAGCAGCCTTCACCTAGCGGGAGGGTATATTCAGTACTTC
D: NA; V: TRBV15; J: TRBJ2-7; size: few; CDR3: CATSRDVVYEQYF; DNA: TGTGCCACCAGCAGAGATGTGGTCTACGAGCAGTACTTC
D: TRBD2; V: TRBV27; J: TRBJ2-3; size: few; CDR3: CASSWKATSGGESTDTQYF; DNA: TGTGCCAGCAGTTGGAAGGCGACTAGCGGGGGCGAGAGCACAGATACGCAGTATTTT
D: NA; V: TRBV14; J: TRBJ2-2; size: NA; CDR3: CASSQNMGPAGELFF; DNA: TGTGCCAGCAGCCAAAATATGGGCCCCGCCGGGGAGCTGTTTTTT
D: TRBD2; V: TRBV3-1; J: TRBJ2-5; size: NA; CDR3: CASSQDFWTSGQETQYF; DNA: TGTGCCAGCAGCCAAGATTTCTGGACTAGCGGGCAAGAGACCCAGTACTTC
D: NA; V: TRBV28; J: TRBJ1-5; size: few; CDR3: CASSLSPPGAGRTDF; DNA: TGTGCCAGCAGTTTATCCCCCCCGGGGGCCGGACGGACGGATTTT
D: TRBD1; V: TRBV10-3; J: TRBJ1-2; size: few; CDR3: CAISDGTGGNYGYTF; DNA: TGTGCCATCAGTGATGGGACAGGGGGTAACTATGGCTACACCTTC
D: NA; V: TRBV6-1; J: TRBJ1-2; size: many; CDR3: CASSEAKQVSSNYGYTF; DNA: TGTGCCAGCAGTGAAGCGAAACAAGTTTCCTCTAACTATGGCTACACCTTC
D: TRBD2; V: TRBV4-2; J: TRBJ2-5; size: NA; CDR3: CASSQDPGLAGSETQYF; DNA: TGTGCCAGCAGCCAAGACCCAGGACTAGCGGGATCAGAGACCCAGTACTTC
D: NA; V: TRBV24-1; J: TRBJ2-3; size: few; CDR3: CATSDYRLDTQYF; DNA: TGTGCCACCAGTGACTACAGGCTTGATACGCAGTATTTT
D: TRBD2; V: TRBV3-1; J: TRBJ2-1; size: NA; CDR3: CASSPQTSGRGNEQFF; DNA: TGTGCCAGCAGCCCGCAAACTAGCGGGAGGGGCAATGAGCAGTTCTTC
D: NA; V: TRBV29-1; J: TRBJ1-2; size: NA; CDR3: CSVVDESSNYGYTF; DNA: TGCAGCGTCGTCGATGAAAGTTCTAACTATGGCTACACCTTC
D: NA; V: TRBV20-1; J: TRBJ2-3; size: NA; CDR3: CSARTLGGDTQYF; DNA: TGCAGTGCCCGGACTCTGGGGGGAGATACGCAGTATTTT
D: NA; V: TRBV29-1; J: TRBJ2-7; size: few; CDR3: CSVEYYEQYF; DNA: TGCAGCGTTGAGTACTACGAGCAGTACTTC
D: TRBD1; V: TRBV6-2/TRBV6-3; J: TRBJ2-7; size: NA; CDR3: CASSAPGTGAYEQYF; DNA: TGTGCCAGCAGTGCCCCCGGGACAGGAGCCTACGAGCAGTACTTC
D: TRBD2; V: TRBV12-3/TRBV12-4; J: TRBJ2-1; size: NA; CDR3: CASSRGGTMRQFF; DNA: TGTGCCAGCAGTCGGGGGGGTACAATGAGGCAGTTCTTC
D: NA; V: TRBV28; J: TRBJ1-6; size: few; CDR3: CASSLSPKAGITLHF; DNA: TGTGCCAGCAGTTTATCCCCTAAGGCTGGGATCACCCTCCACTTT
D: TRBD1; V: TRBV29-1; J: TRBJ2-1; size: many; CDR3: CSVEGQGDNEQFF; DNA: TGCAGCGTTGAAGGACAGGGTGACAATGAGCAGTTCTTC
D: NA; V: TRBV6-2/TRBV6-3; J: TRBJ2-4; size: few; CDR3: CASSYGGEAKNIQYF; DNA: TGTGCCAGCAGTTACGGAGGGGAAGCCAAAAACATTCAGTACTTC
D: NA; V: TRBV5-1; J: TRBJ2-7; size: many; CDR3: CASSLGPSEYEQYF; DNA: TGCGCCAGCAGCTTGGGGCCGTCGGAATACGAGCAGTACTTC
D: TRBD2; V: TRBV28; J: TRBJ2-1; size: many; CDR3: CASSLNSASGDPTTYNEQFF; DNA: TGTGCCAGCAGCCTTAACTCCGCTAGCGGGGACCCGACCACCTACAATGAGCAGTTCTTC
D: NA; V: TRBV12-3/TRBV12-4; J: TRBJ2-1; size: few; CDR3: CASSLLSGGQFF; DNA: TGTGCCAGCAGTTTATTATCCGGGGGGCAGTTCTTC
D: NA; V: TRBV7-9; J: TRBJ1-1; size: many; CDR3: CASSPSTENTEAFF; DNA: TGTGCCAGCAGCCCTTCGACGGAGAACACTGAAGCTTTCTTT
D: TRBD1; V: TRBV5-1; J: TRBJ2-1; size: NA; CDR3: CASSFGGTGNEQFF; DNA: TGCGCCAGCAGCTTTGGCGGGACAGGGAATGAGCAGTTCTTC